This T cell receptor (beta chain) was sequenced in a study of beta chain features in type 1 diabetes. Study background: The study examined about 100 million sorted cells across all samples.

The sequenced template was cDNA made from the entire isolated RNA. Mean read depth for naive, central memory and regulatory T cell samples was several million reads. The protocol was immunoSEQ multiplex PCR, while the TCRdb copy is restricted to in-frame clones and leaves out a portion. The profile shows around 150,000 clones, 9% to 10% of them singletons. Overall study findings and caveats: Patients with Type 1 diabetes showed moderately but significantly shorter TCRB CDR3s in all four CD4+ subsets. Within the patient group, naive, central memory and Treg TCRB repertoires appeared more similar to each other than within healthy donors.

This clone was found a few times. What it binds is unknown. Other DNA sequences within the sample encode an identical CDR3. Sequenced: central memory CD4+ T cells from blood. This clonotype was obtained from a young woman with type 1 diabetes.

CDR3 DNA: TGTGCCAGTAGTATGGGGACTAGCCCAGAGACCCAGTACTTC. It yields the protein CASSMGTSPETQYF. The chain recombines TRBV19 with TRBJ2-5; 9 nucleotides agree with TRBD2. The CDR3 sequence is 14 residues long. Germline-derived CDR1 and CDR2 are LNHDA and SQIVND (reference sequence). V lost 3 bases, J lost 4 bases, and 3 bases stayed unmatched.